These 32 T cell receptor beta chains were all obtained from the same sample, sequenced in a study of T cell responses to AZD1222 COVID-19 vaccine. Produced via immunoSEQ multiplex PCR; TCRdb's table is partial and in-frame only. The sample includes 65,000 to 80,000 clones, about four fifths of them seen just once. Source: peripheral blood, taken 28 days after the second AZD1222 dose. These receptor sequences come from an adult who received the AZD1222 COVID-19 vaccine.

This chain uses TRBV10-3 with TRBJ1-1; D is unresolved. CDR1 is ENHRY and CDR2 is SYGVKD in the germline V gene. Deletions cut 0 bases from V and 5 bases from J, with 16 bases between. This CDR3 spans 16 amino acids. The CDR3 protein is CAISESLLRTRTEAFF. The CDR3 DNA reads as TGTGCCATCAGTGAGTCTCTTCTCAGGACGAGGACTGAAGCTTTCTTT.

J is TRBJ2-6 and V is TRBV24-1; D remains ambiguous. With 9 bases removed from V and 1 base from J, the gap between germline ends came to 6 bases. Germline V gene sequence: CDR1 KGHDR, CDR2 SFDVKD. This CDR3 contains 13 residues. The CDR3, as DNA: TGTGCCACCGCAAGATCTGGGGCCAACGTCCTGACTTTC. Amino acids: CATARSGANVLTF.

The chain uses TRBV10-3 and TRBJ2-7; the D is unclear. V lost 6 bases, J lost 8 bases, and 14 bases lay in between. Germline CDR1 and CDR2: ENHRY and SYGVKD. The CDR3 runs 12 residues. CDR3 protein: CAIRDDFAKQYF. As DNA, the CDR3 is TGTGCCATCAGGGACGATTTTGCGAAGCAGTACTTC.

The rearrangement uses TRBV19 and TRBJ2-1, with TRBD2 matching over 7 bases. The J segment lost 6 bases and the V segment lost 3 bases, leaving 2 bases of the junction unmatched. The CDR3 totals 13 residues. Germline loops: CDR1 LNHDA, CDR2 SQIVND (reference sequence). In nucleotides, the CDR3 is TGTGCCAGTAGTATTTCTAGCGGCAATGAGCAGTTCTTC. It encodes CASSISSGNEQFF.

This chain links TRBV28 with TRBJ1-5; D unresolved. Deletions cut 4 bases from V and 3 bases from J, with 13 bases between. This CDR3 has 15 amino acids. Germline CDR1 reads MDHEN; CDR2 reads SYDVKM. In DNA, the CDR3 is TGTGCCAGCAGTTGGGAGATTCTCCTCAATCAGCCCCAGCATTTT. It codes for CASSWEILLNQPQHF.

This clone was picked up a small number of times. The gene calls are TRBV6-5 and TRBJ2-5; tentatively, D is TRBD2 (6 bases). V was clipped by 0 bases and J by 3 bases, with 11 bases between them. The CDR3 is made up of 15 amino acids. The V gene's germline CDR1 is MNHEY and CDR2 SVGAGI. The CDR3 loop is CASSYSWAGKETQYF. The CDR3 region has the DNA TGTGCCAGCAGTTACTCTTGGGCGGGAAAAGAGACCCAGTACTTC.

For the CDR3, the DNA is TGTGCCAGCAGCCGGATTCCAGGGGGAGGGTACACCATATATTTT. Encoded protein: CASSRIPGGGYTIYF. The chain has TRBV28 and TRBJ1-3, with TRBD1 matching over 7 bases. Germline-derived CDR1 and CDR2 are MDHEN and SYDVKM. V was clipped by 6 bases and J by 8 bases; unmatched bases: 13. The CDR3 totals 15 residues. The variable domain in full, with the rest retrieved from reference TRBV28 and TRBJ1-3, is DVKVTQSSRYLVKRTGEKVFLECVQDMDHENMFWYRQDPGLGLRLIYFSYDVKMKEKGDIPEGYSVSREKKERFSLILESASTNQTSMYLCASSRIPGGGYTIYFGEGSWLTVV.

As DNA, the CDR3 is TGTGCCAGCAGATCAGGACAGGGAGGGATCTACGAGCAGTACTTC. This codes for CASRSGQGGIYEQYF. The J gene is TRBJ2-7, the V gene TRBV6-5; TRBD1 is a possible D gene (8 bases). V lost 6 bases, J lost 3 bases, and 18 bases lay in between. This CDR3 comprises 15 residues. In germline, CDR1 is MNHEY, CDR2 SVGAGI.

The chain couples TRBV10-3 to TRBJ2-1, with D uncertain. The CDR3 extends over 12 amino acids. CDR1 and CDR2 (germline): ENHRY, SYGVKD. The V gene lost 3 bases and the J gene lost 5 bases, with 5 bases spanning the gap. The CDR3 DNA reads as TGTGCCATCAGTGAAGAAGACAATGAGCAGTTCTTC. Translating gives CAISEEDNEQFF.

As DNA, the CDR3 is TGTGCCAGTAGTATTGGGTTAGATAGCAATCAGCCCCAGCATTTT. Translated: CASSIGLDSNQPQHF. The genes are TRBV19 and TRBJ1-5; D is unresolved. V was clipped by 3 bases and J by 0 bases, with 9 bases between them. Germline loops: CDR1 LNHDA, CDR2 SQIVND (reference sequence). This CDR3 contains 15 residues.

The V call is TRBV5-4, the J call TRBJ2-2; 12 nucleotides match TRBD2. The CDR3 extends over 17 amino acids. Germline V gives CDR1 SGHNT, CDR2 YYREEE (reference sequence). Losses at the gene ends were 1 base for V and 4 bases for J; bases not matched to a gene: 5. CDR3 sequence reads: CASSLLQLAGGTGELFF. CDR3 DNA: TGTGCCAGCAGCTTGCTGCAACTAGCGGGAGGCACCGGGGAGCTGTTTTTT.

This sequence joins TRBV19 and TRBJ2-2; TRBD2 matches at 9 bases. V trimming: 5 bases; J trimming: 6 bases; junction bases outside the gene matches: 7. The CDR3 has 15 amino acids. From germline, CDR1 is LNHDA and CDR2 SQIVND (reference sequence). CDR3 sequence: CASSRLAGAAGELFF. CDR3 DNA: TGTGCCAGTAGTCGATTAGCGGGAGCGGCCGGGGAGCTGTTTTTT.

CDR3 bases: TGTGCCAGTAGTATCGGTCCGGGCACAGCCTACGAGCAGTACTTC. It translates to CASSIGPGTAYEQYF. The chain carries TRBV19 and TRBJ2-7; D remains ambiguous. This CDR3 region has 15 residues. From germline, CDR1 is LNHDA and CDR2 SQIVND (reference sequence). V dropped 3 bases and J dropped 2 bases, with 14 bases sitting between them.

The chain combines TRBV5-1 with TRBJ2-7, with a possible D match to TRBD1 (6 bases). Germline loops: CDR1 SGHRS, CDR2 YFSETQ. Trimming pared 0 bases from V and 2 bases from J, leaving 12 bases between. This CDR3 comprises 15 residues. The CDR3 reads CASSLAGTNAYEQYF. CDR3 in DNA: TGCGCCAGCAGCTTGGCGGGGACAAATGCCTACGAGCAGTACTTC.

The rearrangement joins TRBV5-1 to TRBJ2-4; 11 nucleotides align to TRBD2. With 4 bases clipped from V and 10 bases from J, the junction kept 4 bases outside the gene matches. This CDR3 is 13 amino acids long. From germline, CDR1 is SGHRS and CDR2 YFSETQ. The CDR3 here is CASSEGLADIQYF. The CDR3 DNA reads as TGCGCCAGCAGCGAGGGACTAGCGGATATTCAGTACTTC.

The chain combines TRBV2 with TRBJ1-6; D not certain. Trimming stripped 9 bases from V and 0 bases from J, with 9 bases between. This CDR3 is 14 amino acids long. Germline loops: CDR1 SNHLY, CDR2 FYNNEI. This CDR3 reads CASPGGSYNSPLHF. The CDR3 DNA reads TGTGCCAGTCCCGGCGGCTCCTATAATTCACCCCTCCACTTT.

This rearrangement joins TRBV9 to TRBJ2-2, with no clear D. The CDR3 loop spans 14 amino acids. Deletions cut 3 bases from V and 4 bases from J, with 10 bases between. The germline V gene encodes CDR1 SGDLS and CDR2 YYNGEE. The CDR3 DNA reads as TGTGCCAGCAGCGCCCGCGGTGGCACCGGGGAGCTGTTTTTT. It yields the protein CASSARGGTGELFF. Supplemented by reference TRBV9 and TRBJ2-2, the full variable domain reads DSGVTQTPKHLITATGQRVTLRCSPRSGDLSVYWYQQSLDQGLQFLIQYYNGEERAKGNILERFSAQQFPDLHSELNLSSLELGDSALYFCASSARGGTGELFFGEGSRLTVL.

J is TRBJ2-3 and V is TRBV11-3; no clear D. From germline, CDR1 is SGHNT and CDR2 YENEEA. The CDR3 covers 14 residues. Trimming removed 1 base at V and 0 bases at J, with 5 bases between. CDR3 bases: TGTGCCAGCAGCTTAGCAGCCAGCACAGATACGCAGTATTTT. Residues: CASSLAASTDTQYF. The variable domain in full, with the rest retrieved from reference TRBV11-3 and TRBJ2-3, is EAGVVQSPRYKIIEKKQPVAFWCNPISGHNTLYWYLQNLGQGPELLIRYENEEAVDDSQLPKDRFSAERLKGVDSTLKIQPAELGDSAVYLCASSLAASTDTQYFGPGTRLTVL.

This clone has only a few counts. The chain combines TRBV7-2 with TRBJ2-5; a weak D match, TRBD1 (5 bases). V was cut by 1 base and J by 4 bases, with 7 bases left in between. The CDR3 spans 13 residues. Germline V gene data show CDR1 as SGHTA and CDR2 as FQGNSA. CDR3: CASSLGQLETQYF. The DNA for the CDR3 is TGTGCCAGCAGCTTAGGACAGCTAGAGACCCAGTACTTC.

The chain carries TRBV19 and TRBJ1-5, with D tentatively TRBD1 (5 bases). V was clipped by 0 bases and J by 6 bases, with 12 bases between them. The CDR3 has 15 amino acids. In germline, CDR1 is LNHDA, CDR2 SQIVND (reference sequence). The DNA of the CDR3 is TGTGCCAGTAGTATAGACTCCAGGGAGGGTCAGCCCCAGCATTTT. It yields the protein CASSIDSREGQPQHF.

This chain links TRBV7-2 with TRBJ2-1, with D possibly matching TRBD1 (5 bases). Germline CDR1 is SGHTA and CDR2 is FQGNSA. The ends were cut back, 4 bases at V and 8 bases at J, with 15 bases in the middle. The CDR3 length is 14 residues. CDR3 nucleotide sequence: TGTGCCAGCAGCTCGTACGGGCTAGGGGATGAGCAGTTCTTC. This sequence encodes CASSSYGLGDEQFF. The full variable domain, with the rest looked up from reference TRBV7-2 and TRBJ2-1, is GAGVSQSPSNKVTEKGKDVELRCDPISGHTALYWYRQSLGQGLEFLIYFQGNSAPDKSGLPSDRFSAERTGGSVSTLTIQRTQQEDSAVYLCASSSYGLGDEQFFGPGTRLTVL.

Within the sample, this clone is medium-sized. The rearrangement joins TRBV7-9 to TRBJ1-1, with D uncertain. V dropped 5 bases and J dropped 0 bases, with 4 bases sitting between them. The CDR3 has 12 amino acids. The V gene's germline CDR1 is SEHNR and CDR2 FQNEAQ (reference sequence). The CDR3 here is CASSHLNTEAFF. CDR3 bases: TGTGCCAGCAGCCACCTGAACACTGAAGCTTTCTTT.

The chain has TRBV5-5 and TRBJ1-2; D is perhaps TRBD1 (5 bases). The CDR3 sequence is 14 residues long. Germline V lookup: CDR1 SGHKS, CDR2 YYEKEE (reference sequence). V lost 4 bases and J 2 bases, leaving 12 bases between the germline ends. The CDR3 spells CASSRTAGNYGYTF. CDR3 in DNA: TGTGCCAGCAGCCGAACCGCAGGGAACTATGGCTACACCTTC.

This clone was picked up a small number of times. The genes are TRBV18 and TRBJ1-5; 7 positions agree with TRBD1. Germline V gene sequence: CDR1 KGHSH, CDR2 LQKENI. V lost 2 bases, J lost 3 bases, and 1 base stayed unmatched. This CDR3 comprises 14 residues. Here the CDR3 reads CASSPTGDNQPQHF. The CDR3 DNA is TGTGCCAGCTCACCAACAGGGGACAATCAGCCCCAGCATTTT.

The rearrangement links TRBV9 to TRBJ1-6, with D possibly matching TRBD1 (5 bases). The CDR3 length is 17 residues. The germline V and J ends were trimmed by 0 bases and 7 bases, with 17 bases remaining between them. CDR1 is SGDLS, CDR2 YYNGEE, per germline. The CDR3 sequence: CASSVGRGPSPNSPLHF. Written as DNA, the CDR3 is TGTGCCAGCAGCGTAGGTAGGGGCCCCTCTCCGAATTCACCCCTCCACTTT. The whole variable domain, filled in from reference TRBV9 and TRBJ1-6, reads DSGVTQTPKHLITATGQRVTLRCSPRSGDLSVYWYQQSLDQGLQFLIQYYNGEERAKGNILERFSAQQFPDLHSELNLSSLELGDSALYFCASSVGRGPSPNSPLHFGNGTRLTVT.

The rearrangement uses TRBV4-1 and TRBJ2-7; no clear D gene. The CDR3 has 13 residues. CDR1 and CDR2 (germline): MGHRA, YSYEKL. The V end lost 2 bases, the J end lost 1 base, and 6 bases lay between the germline ends. The CDR3 nucleotides are TGCGCCAGCAGCCAAAAGGCTTCCTACGAGCAGTACTTC. Residues: CASSQKASYEQYF.

This sequence joins TRBV4-1 and TRBJ1-2; TRBD1 matches at 7 bases. Germline V gene sequence: CDR1 MGHRA, CDR2 YSYEKL. The CDR3 is 14 residues long. The V gene end was trimmed by 3 bases and the J gene end by 7 bases; junction bases not matched to a gene: 8. The CDR3: CASSQPGQRPGYTF. The CDR3 DNA reads TGCGCCAGCAGCCAGCCGGGACAGCGACCTGGCTACACCTTC.

The gene calls are TRBV7-2 and TRBJ2-1; 9 nucleotides line up with TRBD2. CDR1 SGHTA and CDR2 FQGNSA come from the germline V gene. Trimming at V came to 4 bases and at J to 6 bases, leaving 10 bases not matched to a gene. The CDR3 is 16 residues long. The DNA for the CDR3 is TGTGCCAGCAGCTCAAGAGAGACTAGCGGTCTCAATGAGCAGTTCTTC. Translation gives CASSSRETSGLNEQFF. The complete variable domain, with remaining parts taken from reference TRBV7-2 and TRBJ2-1, reads GAGVSQSPSNKVTEKGKDVELRCDPISGHTALYWYRQSLGQGLEFLIYFQGNSAPDKSGLPSDRFSAERTGGSVSTLTIQRTQQEDSAVYLCASSSRETSGLNEQFFGPGTRLTVL.

This chain joins TRBV7-9 and TRBJ2-7; the match to TRBD2 covers 16 bases. The germline V gene has CDR1 SEHNR and CDR2 FQNEAQ (reference sequence). Losses at the gene ends were 6 bases for V and 6 bases for J; bases not matched to a gene: 14. This CDR3 is built from 18 residues. CDR3 amino acids: CASSSGLAGGPGVSEQYF. DNA for the CDR3: TGTGCCAGCAGTTCGGGACTAGCGGGAGGGCCGGGGGTGAGCGAGCAGTACTTC. Variable domain in full (rest from reference TRBV7-9 and TRBJ2-7): DTGVSQNPRHKITKRGQNVTFRCDPISEHNRLYWYRQTLGQGPEFLTYFQNEAQLEKSRLLSDRFSAERPKGSFSTLEIQRTEQGDSAMYLCASSSGLAGGPGVSEQYFGPGTRLTVT.

This clone has only one observation. This chain uses TRBV18 with TRBJ1-1; no firm D call. CDR1 KGHSH and CDR2 LQKENI come from the germline V gene. The CDR3 has 14 residues. V was trimmed by 0 bases and J by 7 bases, leaving 12 bases between them. The CDR3 nucleotides read TGTGCCAGCTCACCACCGGAGAAACCTCTTGAAGCTTTCTTT. Translation: CASSPPEKPLEAFF.

The chain links TRBV27 to TRBJ2-1; a weak D match, TRBD2 (5 bases). CDR1 MNHEY and CDR2 SMNVEV come from the germline V gene (reference sequence). V was trimmed by 5 bases and J by 0 bases, leaving 8 bases between them. This CDR3 is built from 14 residues. The CDR3 nucleotides are TGTGCCAGCAGTCCGGGGAGCTCCTACAATGAGCAGTTCTTC. Its translation is CASSPGSSYNEQFF.

The chain recombines TRBV29-1 with TRBJ1-1; D is unclear. This CDR3 region has 11 residues. V lost 7 bases and J lost 6, with 12 bases in between. Germline V gene lookup returns CDR1 SQVTM and CDR2 ANQGSEA. DNA of the CDR3: TGCAGCGCGGTGAGGCGTGCTGAAGCTTTCTTT. As protein: CSAVRRAEAFF.